These 2 T cell receptor beta chains were all obtained from the same sample, sequenced in a study of blood T cell repertoires in COVID-19. Sequenced by immunoSEQ multiplex PCR; TCRdb stores in-frame clones only, minus some. The data hold some 200,000 clones, with roughly 84% observed a single time. The source material was peripheral blood. The source of these receptors is a woman of 80 years or more with active or convalescent COVID-19.

The V call is TRBV11-1, the J call TRBJ2-1; unclear D gene. CDR3 length equals 16 residues. Germline CDR1 reads SGHAT; CDR2 reads FQDESV (reference sequence). The V end lost 2 bases, the J end lost 4 bases, and 15 bases lay between the germline ends. The CDR3 nucleotides read TGTGCCAGCAGCTTAAATTTTTTAAGAGGATACAATGAGCAGTTCTTC. Protein: CASSLNFLRGYNEQFF.

V is TRBV5-1 and J is TRBJ1-1; D remains ambiguous. The CDR3 is 15 residues long. The V end was cut by 0 bases, the J end by 5 bases, with 14 bases between. From germline, CDR1 is SGHRS and CDR2 YFSETQ. This chain's CDR3 is CASSLGGNGVTEAFF. The CDR3 DNA reads TGCGCCAGCAGCTTGGGAGGGAATGGGGTAACTGAAGCTTTCTTT.